Sequencing of this T cell receptor beta chain was carried out in a study of cytomegalovirus exposure and HLA in healthy donors. Study findings and constraints: As confirmed in vitro, three CMV-associated chains were specific for CMV antigens. It was likely that a cluster of highly shared sequence variants was a sequencing artifact. As a later analysis showed, a missense DCLRE1C variant was linked to trimming of TCR beta V- and J-genes.

Regarding this clone: Its antigen is still unknown.

This CDR3 contains 13 residues. Looked up from germline, CDR1 is SEHNR and CDR2 is FQNEAQ (reference sequence). The ends were cut back, 4 bases at V and 1 base at J, with 8 bases in the middle. Both 60 Vbeta primers and 13 Jbeta primers went into the PCR. Sequencing used immunoSEQ multiplex PCR; TCRdb keeps in-frame clones, though not all of them. This table holds around 70,000 clones. Sequences were obtained from PBMCs. This TCR derives from a boy between 10 and 17 years old in good health and CMV-seronegative. The chain is built from TRBV7-9 and TRBJ2-7, with a weak D call TRBD2 (5 bases). The CDR3 DNA follows: TGTGCCAGCAGCTCCCCGGGGTCCTACGAGCAGTACTTC. Protein product: CASSSPGSYEQYF.